Listed below are T cell receptor beta chains from one sample, sequenced in a study of blood T cell repertoires in COVID-19. This table comes from immunoSEQ multiplex PCR, and its TCRdb copy is limited to in-frame clones, with some not included. The sample comprises around 68,000 clones, around 93% of which are singletons, and about 3% rests with the top ten. Sequenced sample: peripheral blood. The receptors originated from a man in his 70s with active COVID-19. Both conserved end residues are part of each CDR3. The D gene is left open where the match is weak. Size values are once, few and many counts, or a class for expanded clones, and some rows have none.

D gene,clone size,V gene,J gene,CDR3 protein,CDR3 DNA
.,.,TRBV27,TRBJ2-7,CASSFSPYEQYF,TGTGCCAGCAGTTTTAGTCCCTACGAGCAGTACTTC
.,.,TRBV6-5,TRBJ1-5,CASSPTPPPQQPQHF,TGTGCCAGCAGTCCCACTCCGCCCCCCCAACAGCCCCAGCATTTT
.,.,TRBV7-2,TRBJ1-2,CASSLSVGWGGGYTF,TGTGCCAGCAGCTTAAGTGTTGGATGGGGAGGGGGCTACACCTTC
.,.,TRBV5-6,TRBJ2-1,CASSLVGFPGEQFF,TGTGCCAGCAGCTTGGTCGGGTTCCCCGGTGAGCAGTTCTTC
.,.,TRBV10-2,TRBJ2-5,CASRPLSGGQETQYF,TGCGCCAGCAGACCCCTTAGCGGAGGACAAGAGACCCAGTACTTC
.,.,TRBV5-5,TRBJ1-5,CASSLEGRGGQPQHF,TGTGCCAGCAGCTTGGAAGGGAGGGGAGGGCAGCCCCAGCATTTT
TRBD2,.,TRBV19,TRBJ2-7,CASHRGGGTLIEQYF,TGTGCCAGCCATCGAGGCGGGGGGACTCTCATCGAGCAGTACTTC
.,.,TRBV18,TRBJ1-2,CASSPSLGAYGYTF,TGTGCCAGCTCACCGTCCTTGGGGGCCTATGGCTACACCTTC
TRBD2,.,TRBV5-1,TRBJ2-2,CASSAGQRGVKNTGELFF,TGCGCCAGCAGCGCGGGTCAGCGGGGGGTAAAGAACACCGGGGAGCTGTTTTTT
.,once,TRBV18,TRBJ2-7,CASSPTDSDYEQYF,TGTGCCAGCTCACCTACGGACAGCGACTACGAGCAGTACTTC
.,once,TRBV5-5,TRBJ1-5,CASSLVVRQDSNQPQHF,TGTGCCAGCAGCTTGGTAGTTCGGCAGGATAGCAATCAGCCCCAGCATTTT
.,.,TRBV19,TRBJ1-2,CASSMAGASGYTF,TGTGCCAGTAGTATGGCAGGGGCGAGTGGCTACACCTTC
TRBD1,.,TRBV7-6,TRBJ2-7,CASSLGWTGLDEQYF,TGTGCCAGCAGCTTAGGGTGGACAGGGCTGGACGAGCAGTACTTC
.,.,TRBV11-2,TRBJ1-6,CASSLDLLSSPLHF,TGTGCCAGCAGCTTAGACTTATTATCTTCACCCCTCCACTTT
TRBD1,.,TRBV2,TRBJ1-1,CASSSRDRGPNTEAFF,TGTGCCAGCAGTTCTCGGGACAGGGGTCCGAACACTGAAGCTTTCTTT
.,.,TRBV7-9,TRBJ1-2,CASSEDSVEGYTF,TGTGCCAGCAGCGAGGACAGTGTTGAAGGCTACACCTTC
.,.,TRBV12-3/TRBV12-4,TRBJ2-3,CASSLSVRDTQYF,TGTGCCAGCAGTTTGTCGGTTCGAGATACGCAGTATTTT
.,.,TRBV6-6,TRBJ1-6,CASSLDNSPLHF,TGTGCCAGCAGTTTAGATAATTCACCCCTCCACTTT
TRBD1,.,TRBV5-6,TRBJ2-2,CASSLQGRDTGELFF,TGTGCCAGCAGCTTACAGGGGCGGGACACCGGGGAGCTGTTTTTT
.,once,TRBV29-1,TRBJ1-5,CSVVNGVDQPQHF,TGCAGCGTTGTTAACGGGGTGGATCAGCCCCAGCATTTT
.,.,TRBV7-9,TRBJ2-1,CASSLTGNEQFF,TGTGCCAGCAGCTTAACCGGGAATGAGCAGTTCTTC
TRBD1,.,TRBV7-9,TRBJ1-2,CASSLAWTGGNYGYTF,TGTGCCAGCAGCTTAGCCTGGACAGGGGGTAACTATGGCTACACCTTC
.,.,TRBV6-5,TRBJ1-5,CASSYRSGVTQPQHF,TGTGCCAGCAGTTACAGGTCGGGGGTCACTCAGCCCCAGCATTTT
TRBD1,.,TRBV18,TRBJ2-3,CASSPGTGGGTDTQYF,TGTGCCAGCTCACCCGGGACAGGGGGCGGCACAGATACGCAGTATTTT
.,.,TRBV7-9,TRBJ2-1,CASLAYNEQFF,TGTGCCAGCCTCGCCTACAATGAGCAGTTCTTC
.,few,TRBV10-2,TRBJ2-2,CASTGMTTGELFF,TGCGCCAGCACCGGGATGACCACCGGGGAGCTGTTTTTT
.,.,TRBV21-1,TRBJ2-5,CASSKGRDRDETQYF,TGTGCCAGCAGCAAAGGCCGTGACAGGGATGAGACCCAGTACTTC
.,few,TRBV12-5,TRBJ2-7,CASGLGGTGIRGEQYF,TGTGCTAGTGGTTTGGGGGGAACAGGTATTAGGGGCGAGCAGTACTTC
.,.,TRBV10-3,TRBJ1-4,CAISESSVRQLNEKLFF,TGTGCCATCAGTGAGTCTTCAGTTCGACAGCTCAATGAAAAACTGTTTTTT
TRBD1,.,TRBV19,TRBJ2-7,CASSLTGTGKYEQYF,TGTGCCAGTAGTTTAACCGGGACAGGGAAATACGAGCAGTACTTC
TRBD1,.,TRBV9,TRBJ2-1,CASSLQGAKSYNEQFF,TGTGCCAGCAGCCTGCAGGGGGCGAAATCCTACAATGAGCAGTTCTTC
.,.,TRBV9,TRBJ1-4,CASSGTERNEKLFF,TGTGCCAGCAGCGGGACAGAACGAAATGAAAAACTGTTTTTT
.,.,TRBV6-1,TRBJ1-5,CASSEFGRVAQPQHF,TGTGCCAGCAGTGAATTTGGCAGGGTGGCTCAGCCCCAGCATTTT